Here is one T cell receptor beta chain with its context. These data belong to a study of T cells in tumors and immune-related adverse events. The assay was immunoSEQ multiplex PCR, and TCRdb's table has in-frame clones only and misses some. The sample records fewer than 25,000 clones, around nine tenths being singletons. This TCR was sampled from a female donor with metastatic renal cell carcinoma. The sample was lymph node tissue, taken from a patient treated with anti-PD-1 therapy.

This CDR3 is CASSQDPGTPSYEQYF. The CDR3 DNA sequence: TGTGCCAGCAGCCAAGACCCCGGGACACCTTCCTACGAGCAGTACTTC. V is TRBV4-2 and J is TRBJ2-7, with TRBD1 as a possible D gene (6 bases). Looked up from germline, CDR1 is LGHNA and CDR2 is YNFKEQ. The CDR3 covers 16 residues. V lost 0 bases and J 1 base, leaving 13 bases between the germline ends.